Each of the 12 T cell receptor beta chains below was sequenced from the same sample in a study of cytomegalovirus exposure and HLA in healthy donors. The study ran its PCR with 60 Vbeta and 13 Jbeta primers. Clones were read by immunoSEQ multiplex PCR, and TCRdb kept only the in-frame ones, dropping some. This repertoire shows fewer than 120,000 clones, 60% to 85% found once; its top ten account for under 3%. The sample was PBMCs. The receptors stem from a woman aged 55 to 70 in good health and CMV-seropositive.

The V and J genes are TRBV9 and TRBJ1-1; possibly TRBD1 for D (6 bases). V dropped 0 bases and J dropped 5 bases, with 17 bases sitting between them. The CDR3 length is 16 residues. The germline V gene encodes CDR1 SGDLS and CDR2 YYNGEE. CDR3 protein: CASSVGLGGAGTEAFF. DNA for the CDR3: TGTGCCAGCAGCGTAGGACTCGGGGGGGCCGGGACTGAAGCTTTCTTT.

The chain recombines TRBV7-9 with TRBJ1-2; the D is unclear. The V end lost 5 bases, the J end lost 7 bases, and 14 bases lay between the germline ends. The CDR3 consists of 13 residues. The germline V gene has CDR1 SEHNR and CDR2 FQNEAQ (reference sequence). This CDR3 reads CASSPSGLTGYTF. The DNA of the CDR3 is TGTGCCAGCAGCCCTAGCGGACTCACTGGCTACACCTTC.

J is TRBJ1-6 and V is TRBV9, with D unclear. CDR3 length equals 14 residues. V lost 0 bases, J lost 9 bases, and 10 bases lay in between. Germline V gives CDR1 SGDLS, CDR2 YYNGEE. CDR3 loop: CASSVDPSGSPLHF. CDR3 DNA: TGTGCCAGCAGCGTAGACCCATCGGGTTCACCCCTCCACTTT. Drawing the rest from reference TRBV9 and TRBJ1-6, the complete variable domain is DSGVTQTPKHLITATGQRVTLRCSPRSGDLSVYWYQQSLDQGLQFLIQYYNGEERAKGNILERFSAQQFPDLHSELNLSSLELGDSALYFCASSVDPSGSPLHFGNGTRLTVT.

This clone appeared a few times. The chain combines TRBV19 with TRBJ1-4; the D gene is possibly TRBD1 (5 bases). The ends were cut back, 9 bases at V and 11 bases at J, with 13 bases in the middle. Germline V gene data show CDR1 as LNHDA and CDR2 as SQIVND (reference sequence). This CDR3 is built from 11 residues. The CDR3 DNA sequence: TGTGCCAGCTGGGGGGGAAAGAAACTGTTTTTT. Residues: CASWGGKKLFF.

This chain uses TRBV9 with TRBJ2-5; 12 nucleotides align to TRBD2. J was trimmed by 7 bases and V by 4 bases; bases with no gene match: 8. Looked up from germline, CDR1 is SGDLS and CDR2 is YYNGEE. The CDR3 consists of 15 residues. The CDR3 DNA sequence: TGTGCCAGCAGCTTCCTAGCGGGAGGGCGGGTGACCCAGTACTTC. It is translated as CASSFLAGGRVTQYF.

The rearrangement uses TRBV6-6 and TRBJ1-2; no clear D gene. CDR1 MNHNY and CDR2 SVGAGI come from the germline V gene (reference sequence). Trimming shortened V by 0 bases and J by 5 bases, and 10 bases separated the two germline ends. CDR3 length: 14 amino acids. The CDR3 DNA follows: TGTGCCAGCAGTTACTCGTACTCTGTGTATGGCTACACCTTC. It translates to CASSYSYSVYGYTF.

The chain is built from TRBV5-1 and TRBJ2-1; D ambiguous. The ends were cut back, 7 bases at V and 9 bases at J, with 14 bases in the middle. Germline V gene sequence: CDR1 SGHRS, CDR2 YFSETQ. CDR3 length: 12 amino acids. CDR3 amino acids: CASSRGAREQFF. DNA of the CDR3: TGCGCCAGCTCAAGAGGAGCGCGTGAGCAGTTCTTC.

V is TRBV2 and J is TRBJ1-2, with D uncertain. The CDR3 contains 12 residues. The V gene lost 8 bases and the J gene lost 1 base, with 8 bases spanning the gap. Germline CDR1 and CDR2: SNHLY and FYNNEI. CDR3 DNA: TGTGCCAGCCGGGGAGATAACTATGGCTACACCTTC. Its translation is CASRGDNYGYTF.

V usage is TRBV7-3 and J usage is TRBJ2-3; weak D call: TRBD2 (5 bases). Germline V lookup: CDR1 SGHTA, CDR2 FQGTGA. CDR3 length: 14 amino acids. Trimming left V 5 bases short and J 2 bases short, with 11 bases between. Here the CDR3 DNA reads TGTGCCAGCAGCCACCGGGAAGTCACAGATACGCAGTATTTT. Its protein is CASSHREVTDTQYF.

DNA of the CDR3: TGTGCCAGCAGTTTACGACAGGGGGTTACCAATCAGCCCCAGCATTTT. Amino acid sequence: CASSLRQGVTNQPQHF. The chain carries TRBV27 and TRBJ1-5; TRBD1 matches 9 bases. J gave up 3 bases and V 2 bases, and 5 bases lay outside the gene matches. Germline V gene lookup returns CDR1 MNHEY and CDR2 SMNVEV (reference sequence). The CDR3 loop spans 16 amino acids.

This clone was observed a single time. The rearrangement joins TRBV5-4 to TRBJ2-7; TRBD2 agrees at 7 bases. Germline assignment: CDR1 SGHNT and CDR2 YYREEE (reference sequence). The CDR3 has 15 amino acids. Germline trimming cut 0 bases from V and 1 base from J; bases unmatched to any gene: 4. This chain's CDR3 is CASSLDPAGSYEQYF. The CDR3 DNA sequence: TGTGCCAGCAGCTTGGACCCAGCGGGATCCTACGAGCAGTACTTC.

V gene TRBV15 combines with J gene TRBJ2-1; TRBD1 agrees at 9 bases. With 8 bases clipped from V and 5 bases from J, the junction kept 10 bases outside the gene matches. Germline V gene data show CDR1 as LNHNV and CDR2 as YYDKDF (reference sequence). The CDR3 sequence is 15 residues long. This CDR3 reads CATSPRDRVNNEQFF. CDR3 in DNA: TGTGCCACCTCACCCCGGGACAGGGTGAACAATGAGCAGTTCTTC.